This TCR beta chain originates from a study of cytomegalovirus exposure and HLA in healthy donors. Study summary: The study placed approximately 78% of its 398 genotyped donors in the Caucasian-associated ancestry cluster.

PCR used 60 Vbeta primers and 13 Jbeta primers. The assay was immunoSEQ multiplex PCR, and TCRdb's table has in-frame clones only and misses some. The sample carries 90,000 or so clones, roughly four fifths recorded once. Unmatched junction bases numbered 8, after V lost 4 bases and J lost 5 bases. Germline assignment: CDR1 SGHRS and CDR2 YFSETQ. The CDR3 has 14 amino acids. The sample was PBMCs. The chain is built from TRBV5-1 and TRBJ2-5; 7 nucleotides line up with TRBD1. The origin of this receptor is a man aged 45 to 65 in good health and CMV-seronegative. CDR3: CASSPGTVRETQYF. The CDR3 DNA reads as TGCGCCAGCAGCCCAGGGACAGTACGGGAGACCCAGTACTTC.